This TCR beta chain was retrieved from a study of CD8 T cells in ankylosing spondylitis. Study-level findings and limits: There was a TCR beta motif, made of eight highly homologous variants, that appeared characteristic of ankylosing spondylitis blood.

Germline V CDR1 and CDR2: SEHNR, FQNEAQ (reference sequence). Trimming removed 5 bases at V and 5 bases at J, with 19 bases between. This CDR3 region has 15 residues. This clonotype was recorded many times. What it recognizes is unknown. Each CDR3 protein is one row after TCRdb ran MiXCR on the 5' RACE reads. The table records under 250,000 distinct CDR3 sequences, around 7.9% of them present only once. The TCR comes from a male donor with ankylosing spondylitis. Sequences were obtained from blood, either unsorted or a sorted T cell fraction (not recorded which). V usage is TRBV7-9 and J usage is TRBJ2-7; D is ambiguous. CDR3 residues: CASSPIASTINEQYF. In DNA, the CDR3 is TGTGCCAGCAGCCCCATCGCAAGTACAATCAACGAGCAGTACTTC. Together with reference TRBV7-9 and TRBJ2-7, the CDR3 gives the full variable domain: DTGVSQNPRHKITKRGQNVTFRCDPISEHNRLYWYRQTLGQGPEFLTYFQNEAQLEKSRLLSDRFSAERPKGSFSTLEIQRTEQGDSAMYLCASSPIASTINEQYFGPGTRLTVT.